This T cell receptor (beta chain) was documented in a study of cytomegalovirus exposure and HLA in healthy donors. The PCR used 60 Vbeta and 13 Jbeta primers. The method was immunoSEQ multiplex PCR; TCRdb's version includes in-frame clones alone and lacks a portion of them. Of roughly 100,000 clones in the sample, roughly 15% were seen once. Germline lookup yields CDR1 SGDLS and CDR2 YYNGEE. V shed 1 base, J shed 4 bases, and the junction held 4 bases outside the gene matches. The CDR3 is 14 amino acids. The source material was PBMCs. This sequence originates from a female donor in good health and CMV-seronegative. This chain links TRBV9 with TRBJ2-7, with 8 bases identical to TRBD1. Here the CDR3 DNA reads TGTGCCAGCAGCGTAACAGGGGGGATATACGAGCAGTACTTC. This translates into CASSVTGGIYEQYF.